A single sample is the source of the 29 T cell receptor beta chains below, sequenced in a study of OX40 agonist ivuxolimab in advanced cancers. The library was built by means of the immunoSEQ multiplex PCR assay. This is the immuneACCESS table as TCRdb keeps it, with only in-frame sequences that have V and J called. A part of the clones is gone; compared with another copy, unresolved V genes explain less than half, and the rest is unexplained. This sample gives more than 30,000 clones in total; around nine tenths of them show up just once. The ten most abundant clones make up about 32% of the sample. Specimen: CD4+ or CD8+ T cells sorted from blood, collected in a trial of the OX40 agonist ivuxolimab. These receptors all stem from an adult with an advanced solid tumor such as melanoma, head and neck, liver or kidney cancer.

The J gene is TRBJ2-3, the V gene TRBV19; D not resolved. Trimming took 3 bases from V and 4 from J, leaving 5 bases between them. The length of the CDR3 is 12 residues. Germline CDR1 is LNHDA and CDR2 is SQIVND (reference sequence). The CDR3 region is CASSISADTQYF. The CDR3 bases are TGTGCCAGTAGTATTTCCGCAGATACGCAGTATTTT.

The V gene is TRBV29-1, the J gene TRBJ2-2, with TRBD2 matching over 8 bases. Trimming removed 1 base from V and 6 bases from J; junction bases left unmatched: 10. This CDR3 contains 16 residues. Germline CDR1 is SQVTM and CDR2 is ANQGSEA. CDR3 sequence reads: CSVEGASGSPAGELFF. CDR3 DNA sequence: TGCAGCGTTGAAGGGGCCAGCGGGAGTCCCGCCGGGGAGCTGTTTTTT.

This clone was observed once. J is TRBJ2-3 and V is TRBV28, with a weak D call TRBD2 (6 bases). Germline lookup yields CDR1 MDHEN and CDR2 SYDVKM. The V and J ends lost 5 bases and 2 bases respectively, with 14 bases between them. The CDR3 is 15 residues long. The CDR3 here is CASSPDGSPTDTQYF. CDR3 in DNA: TGTGCCAGCAGTCCCGACGGGAGCCCCACAGATACGCAGTATTTT.

The CDR3 is CASCEEGAIEQYF. The CDR3 DNA is TGTGCCAGCTGCGAAGAAGGGGCGATCGAGCAGTACTTC. J is TRBJ2-7 and V is TRBV5-4; possible D gene TRBD1, 5 bases. In germline, CDR1 is SGHNT, CDR2 YYREEE (reference sequence). This CDR3 is 13 amino acids long. V lost 7 bases and J 6 bases, leaving 17 bases between the germline ends.

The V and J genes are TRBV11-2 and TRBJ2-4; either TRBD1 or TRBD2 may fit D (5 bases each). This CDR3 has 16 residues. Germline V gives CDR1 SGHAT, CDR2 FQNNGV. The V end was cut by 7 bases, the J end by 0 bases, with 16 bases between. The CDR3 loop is CASNQTGALAKNIQYF. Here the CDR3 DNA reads TGTGCCAGCAACCAGACCGGGGCGCTAGCCAAAAACATTCAGTACTTC.

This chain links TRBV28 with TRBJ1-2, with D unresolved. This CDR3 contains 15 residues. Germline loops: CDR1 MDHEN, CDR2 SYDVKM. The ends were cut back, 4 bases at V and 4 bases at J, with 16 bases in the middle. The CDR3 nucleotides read TGTGCCAGCAGTTCGGACGTCCTCCAGCTCTATGGCTACACCTTC. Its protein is CASSSDVLQLYGYTF.

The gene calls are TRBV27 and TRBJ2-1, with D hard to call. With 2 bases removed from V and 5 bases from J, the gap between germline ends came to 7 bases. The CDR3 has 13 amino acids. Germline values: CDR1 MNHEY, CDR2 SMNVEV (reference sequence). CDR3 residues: CASSLIGDNEQFF. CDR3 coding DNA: TGTGCCAGCAGTTTAATAGGAGACAATGAGCAGTTCTTC.

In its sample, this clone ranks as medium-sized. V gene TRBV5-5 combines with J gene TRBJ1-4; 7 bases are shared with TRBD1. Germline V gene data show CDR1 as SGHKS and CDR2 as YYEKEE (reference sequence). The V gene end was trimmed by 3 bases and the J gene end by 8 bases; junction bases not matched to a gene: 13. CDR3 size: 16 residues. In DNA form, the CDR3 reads TGTGCCAGCAGCTCGGGACAGCTACTTCCCTGGGAAAAACTGTTTTTT. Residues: CASSSGQLLPWEKLFF.

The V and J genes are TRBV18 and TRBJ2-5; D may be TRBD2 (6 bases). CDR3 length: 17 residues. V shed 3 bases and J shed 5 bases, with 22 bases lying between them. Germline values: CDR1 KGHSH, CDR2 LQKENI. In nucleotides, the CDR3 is TGTGCCAGCTCACCCCCTGGACTATCCGCCGCCGGGGAGACCCAGTACTTC. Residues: CASSPPGLSAAGETQYF.

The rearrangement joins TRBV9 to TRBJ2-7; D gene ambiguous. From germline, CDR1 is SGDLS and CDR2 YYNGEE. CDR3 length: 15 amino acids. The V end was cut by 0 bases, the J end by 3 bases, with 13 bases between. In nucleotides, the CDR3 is TGTGCCAGCAGCGTAGATCGAGCGATGGGCTACGAGCAGTACTTC. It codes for CASSVDRAMGYEQYF.

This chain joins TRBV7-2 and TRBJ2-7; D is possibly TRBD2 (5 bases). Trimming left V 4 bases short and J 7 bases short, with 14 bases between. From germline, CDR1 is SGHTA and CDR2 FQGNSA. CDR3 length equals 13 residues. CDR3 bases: TGTGCCAGCAGCTCCCGGGAATATACGGAGCAGTACTTC. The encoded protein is CASSSREYTEQYF.

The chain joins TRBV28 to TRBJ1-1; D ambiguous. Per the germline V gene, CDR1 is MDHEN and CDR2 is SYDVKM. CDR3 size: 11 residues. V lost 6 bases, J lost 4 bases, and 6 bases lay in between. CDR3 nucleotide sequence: TGTGCCAGCAGGTCCGGCACTGAAGCTTTCTTT. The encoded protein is CASRSGTEAFF.

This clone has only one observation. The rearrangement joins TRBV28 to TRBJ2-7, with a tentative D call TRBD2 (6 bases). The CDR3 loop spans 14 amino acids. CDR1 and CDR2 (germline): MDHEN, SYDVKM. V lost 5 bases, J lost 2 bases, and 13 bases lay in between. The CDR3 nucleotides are TGTGCCAGCAGTCCCGGGACTGGGCCCTACGAGCAGTACTTC. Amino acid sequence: CASSPGTGPYEQYF.

Written as DNA, the CDR3 is TGCGCCAGCAGTAATGAGGGGGGTTCCCACGAGCAGTACTTC. Translated, it gives CASSNEGGSHEQYF. This chain joins TRBV10-2 and TRBJ2-7; D may match TRBD1 or TRBD2 (6 bases each). Germline CDR1 WSHSY, CDR2 SAAADI. V lost 5 bases and J 5 bases, leaving 16 bases between the germline ends. This CDR3 comprises 14 residues.

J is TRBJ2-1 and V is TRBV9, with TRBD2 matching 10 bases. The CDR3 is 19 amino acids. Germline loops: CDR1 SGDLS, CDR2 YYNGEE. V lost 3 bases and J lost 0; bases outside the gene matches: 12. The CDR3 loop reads CASSGRTSGPFSSYNEQFF. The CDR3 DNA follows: TGTGCCAGCAGCGGACGGACTAGCGGCCCGTTTAGCTCCTACAATGAGCAGTTCTTC.

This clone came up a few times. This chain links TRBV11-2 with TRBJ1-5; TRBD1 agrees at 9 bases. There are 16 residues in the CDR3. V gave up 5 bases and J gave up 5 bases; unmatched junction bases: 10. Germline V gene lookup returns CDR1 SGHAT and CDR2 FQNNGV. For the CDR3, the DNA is TGTGCCAGCAGCGGATCACAGGGGGCGCGGGATCAGCCCCAGCATTTT. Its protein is CASSGSQGARDQPQHF.

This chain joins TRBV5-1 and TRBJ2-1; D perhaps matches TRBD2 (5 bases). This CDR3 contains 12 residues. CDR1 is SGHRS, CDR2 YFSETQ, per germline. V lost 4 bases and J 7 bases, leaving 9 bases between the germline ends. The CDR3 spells CASSPEGNEQFF. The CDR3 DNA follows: TGCGCCAGCAGCCCCGAGGGAAATGAGCAGTTCTTC.

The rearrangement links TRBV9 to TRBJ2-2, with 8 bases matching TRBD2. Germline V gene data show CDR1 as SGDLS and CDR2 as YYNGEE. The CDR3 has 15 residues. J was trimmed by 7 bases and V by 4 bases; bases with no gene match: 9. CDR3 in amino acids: CASSSSTSVGGELFF. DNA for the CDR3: TGTGCCAGCAGCTCTTCGACTAGCGTCGGCGGGGAGCTGTTTTTT.

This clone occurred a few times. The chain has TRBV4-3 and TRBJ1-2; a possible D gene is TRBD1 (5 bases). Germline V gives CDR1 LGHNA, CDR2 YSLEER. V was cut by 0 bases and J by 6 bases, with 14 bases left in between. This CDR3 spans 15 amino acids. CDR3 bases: TGCGCCAGCAGCCAAGACTACTCAGGGTACGATGGCTACACCTTC. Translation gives CASSQDYSGYDGYTF.

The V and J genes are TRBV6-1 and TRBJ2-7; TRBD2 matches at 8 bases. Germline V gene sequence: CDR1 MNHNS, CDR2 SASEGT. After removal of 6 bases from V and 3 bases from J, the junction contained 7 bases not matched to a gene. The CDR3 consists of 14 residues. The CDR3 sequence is CASSKGLVSYEQYF. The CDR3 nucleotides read TGTGCCAGCAGCAAGGGACTAGTTAGCTACGAGCAGTACTTC.

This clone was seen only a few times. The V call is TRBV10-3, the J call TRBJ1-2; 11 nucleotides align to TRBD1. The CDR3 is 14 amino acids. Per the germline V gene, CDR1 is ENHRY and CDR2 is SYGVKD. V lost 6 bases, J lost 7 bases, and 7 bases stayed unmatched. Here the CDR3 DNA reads TGTGCCATCAGCCTCGGACAGGGGGCTTTTGGCTACACCTTC. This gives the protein CAISLGQGAFGYTF.

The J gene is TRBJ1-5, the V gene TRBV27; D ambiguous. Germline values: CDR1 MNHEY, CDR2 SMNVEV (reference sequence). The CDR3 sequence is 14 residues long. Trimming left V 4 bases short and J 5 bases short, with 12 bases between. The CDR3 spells CASSWRGGYQPQHF. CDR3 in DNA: TGTGCCAGCAGTTGGCGAGGAGGATATCAGCCCCAGCATTTT.

CDR3 nucleotide sequence: TGTGCCAGCAGTTACGGGCAGGGGGCCTACGAGCAGTACTTC. This gives the protein CASSYGQGAYEQYF. The chain joins TRBV6-5 to TRBJ2-7, with TRBD1 matching over 7 bases. V was clipped by 2 bases and J by 2 bases; unmatched bases: 3. The CDR3 consists of 14 residues. Germline CDR1 and CDR2: MNHEY and SVGAGI.

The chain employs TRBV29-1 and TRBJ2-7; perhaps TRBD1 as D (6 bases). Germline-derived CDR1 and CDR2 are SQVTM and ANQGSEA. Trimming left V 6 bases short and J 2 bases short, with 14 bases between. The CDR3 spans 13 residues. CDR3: CSVIQGSPYEQYF. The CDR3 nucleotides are TGCAGCGTCATCCAGGGGTCTCCCTACGAGCAGTACTTC.

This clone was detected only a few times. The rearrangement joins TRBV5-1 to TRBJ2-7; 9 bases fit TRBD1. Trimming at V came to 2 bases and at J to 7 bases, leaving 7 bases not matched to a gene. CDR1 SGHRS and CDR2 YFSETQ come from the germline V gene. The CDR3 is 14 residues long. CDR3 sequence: CASSFGTGLGEQYF. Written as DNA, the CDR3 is TGCGCCAGCAGCTTCGGGACAGGGCTCGGAGAGCAGTACTTC. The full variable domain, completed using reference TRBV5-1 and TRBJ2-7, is KAGVTQTPRYLIKTRGQQVTLSCSPISGHRSVSWYQQTPGQGLQFLFEYFSETQRNKGNFPGRFSGRQFSNSRSEMNVSTLELGDSALYLCASSFGTGLGEQYFGPGTRLTVT.

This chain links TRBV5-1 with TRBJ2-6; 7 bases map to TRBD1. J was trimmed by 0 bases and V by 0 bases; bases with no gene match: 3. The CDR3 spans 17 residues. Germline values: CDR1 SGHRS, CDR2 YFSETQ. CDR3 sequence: CASSLVSGGSGANVLTF. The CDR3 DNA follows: TGCGCCAGCAGCTTGGTTTCAGGGGGCTCTGGGGCCAACGTCCTGACTTTC.

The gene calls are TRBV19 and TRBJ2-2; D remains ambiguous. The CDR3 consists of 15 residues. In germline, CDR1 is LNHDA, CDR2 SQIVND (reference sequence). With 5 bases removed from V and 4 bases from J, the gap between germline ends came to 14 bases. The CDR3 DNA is TGTGCCAGTAGTGCTAGTTTGCGGACCACCGGGGAGCTGTTTTTT. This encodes CASSASLRTTGELFF.

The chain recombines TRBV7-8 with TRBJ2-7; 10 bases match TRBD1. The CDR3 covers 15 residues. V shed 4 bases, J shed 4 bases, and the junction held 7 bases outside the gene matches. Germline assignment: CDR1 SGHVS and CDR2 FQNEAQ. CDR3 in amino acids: CASSSLRTGGYEQYF. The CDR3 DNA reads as TGTGCCAGCAGCTCTTTACGGACAGGGGGATACGAGCAGTACTTC.

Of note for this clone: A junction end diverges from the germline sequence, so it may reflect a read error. CDR3 nucleotide sequence: TGTGCCAGCAGCCGGGGCCGGGCCCCCCTCTTT. This codes for CASSRGRAPLF. The V gene is TRBV4-2, the J gene TRBJ1-1; D may be TRBD1 (5 bases). Per germline, CDR1 LGHNA and CDR2 YNFKEQ. CDR3 length: 11 amino acids.